The rows below give T cell receptor beta chains drawn from one sample of a study of T-cell memory formation after mild COVID-19. One entry per CDR3 protein results from TCRdb running MiXCR on the 5' RACE reads. The sample contains roughly 240,000 distinct CDR3 sequences, roughly 17% of which appear only once. The material sequenced was PBMCs or a T cell subset sorted from them (not recorded which). The origin of the receptors is a man aged 18 to 29 who had mild COVID-19 (a few samples of this study predate the infection). Cell type and time point are not known. CDR3s include the opening cysteine and the closing phenylalanine or tryptophan. D genes are given only for firm matches. Clone size is stated in some rows and not others, as once, few, many or a class when expanded.

j_call: TRBJ1-5; d_call: NA; clone_size: NA; v_call: TRBV5-1; cdr3_aa: CASSLEGQGQPQHF; cdr3_nt: TGCGCCAGCAGCTTGGAGGGGCAGGGACAGCCCCAGCATTTT
j_call: TRBJ2-1; d_call: NA; clone_size: NA; v_call: TRBV7-2; cdr3_aa: CASSFRGTNEQFF; cdr3_nt: TGTGCCAGCAGCTTTCGGGGGACCAATGAGCAGTTCTTC
j_call: TRBJ2-7; d_call: TRBD1; clone_size: many; v_call: TRBV5-1; cdr3_aa: CASSREPGQGLYEQYF; cdr3_nt: TGCGCCAGCAGCCGAGAGCCGGGACAGGGGCTGTACGAGCAGTACTTC
j_call: TRBJ1-4; d_call: NA; clone_size: NA; v_call: TRBV6-2/TRBV6-3; cdr3_aa: CASRIGRNEKLFF; cdr3_nt: TGTGCCAGCAGGATCGGACGGAATGAAAAACTGTTTTTT
j_call: TRBJ2-5; d_call: NA; clone_size: NA; v_call: TRBV4-1; cdr3_aa: CASSRGQAQETQYF; cdr3_nt: TGCGCCAGCAGCCGGGGGCAGGCCCAAGAGACCCAGTACTTC
j_call: TRBJ2-1; d_call: TRBD1; clone_size: many; v_call: TRBV4-1; cdr3_aa: CASSSRTGTYNEQFF; cdr3_nt: TGCGCCAGCAGCTCCCGGACAGGCACCTACAATGAGCAGTTCTTC
j_call: TRBJ1-2; d_call: TRBD1; clone_size: NA; v_call: TRBV25-1; cdr3_aa: CASSEAGTGGNYGYTF; cdr3_nt: TGTGCCAGCAGTGAGGCCGGGACAGGGGGTAACTATGGCTACACCTTC
j_call: TRBJ1-1; d_call: NA; clone_size: few; v_call: TRBV10-3; cdr3_aa: CAGRGSSTEAFF; cdr3_nt: TGTGCCGGCCGGGGTAGTTCCACTGAAGCTTTCTTT
j_call: TRBJ1-4; d_call: NA; clone_size: many; v_call: TRBV4-3; cdr3_aa: CASSRLGLEKLFF; cdr3_nt: TGCGCCAGCAGCCGGCTCGGGCTTGAAAAACTGTTTTTT
j_call: TRBJ2-2; d_call: NA; clone_size: once; v_call: TRBV5-1; cdr3_aa: CASQPGPNTGELFF; cdr3_nt: TGCGCCAGCCAGCCAGGTCCAAACACCGGGGAGCTGTTTTTT
j_call: TRBJ2-7; d_call: TRBD2; clone_size: few; v_call: TRBV6-2/TRBV6-3; cdr3_aa: CASRREAPYEQYF; cdr3_nt: TGTGCCAGCAGACGGGAGGCCCCCTACGAGCAGTACTTC
j_call: TRBJ1-1; d_call: TRBD1; clone_size: many; v_call: TRBV20-1; cdr3_aa: CSARPRTGPNTEAFF; cdr3_nt: TGCAGTGCTAGGCCCCGGACAGGGCCGAACACTGAAGCTTTCTTT
j_call: TRBJ2-3; d_call: NA; clone_size: few; v_call: TRBV7-3; cdr3_aa: CASSLGRGSDTQYF; cdr3_nt: TGTGCCAGCAGCTTAGGACGGGGTTCAGATACGCAGTATTTT
j_call: TRBJ1-2; d_call: NA; clone_size: NA; v_call: TRBV12-3/TRBV12-4; cdr3_aa: CASSLYSSGGYTF; cdr3_nt: TGTGCCAGCAGTTTATATTCATCCGGTGGCTACACCTTC
j_call: TRBJ2-2; d_call: NA; clone_size: NA; v_call: TRBV12-3/TRBV12-4; cdr3_aa: CASSRVGGELFF; cdr3_nt: TGTGCCAGCAGCCGGGTTGGCGGGGAGCTGTTTTTT
j_call: TRBJ1-3; d_call: TRBD1; clone_size: NA; v_call: TRBV7-9; cdr3_aa: CASSWDRGAGNTIYF; cdr3_nt: TGTGCCAGCAGCTGGGACAGGGGCGCCGGAAACACCATATATTTT
j_call: TRBJ1-2; d_call: TRBD1; clone_size: NA; v_call: TRBV6-5; cdr3_aa: CASRYIGGQLYGYTF; cdr3_nt: TGTGCCAGCAGATACATAGGGGGCCAACTTTATGGCTACACCTTC
j_call: TRBJ2-7; d_call: NA; clone_size: few; v_call: TRBV5-4; cdr3_aa: CASSSTNPSEQYF; cdr3_nt: TGTGCCAGCAGCTCGACAAATCCCTCCGAGCAGTACTTC
j_call: TRBJ2-5; d_call: NA; clone_size: NA; v_call: TRBV12-3/TRBV12-4; cdr3_aa: CASSLALDSYHETQYF; cdr3_nt: TGTGCCAGCAGTTTAGCCCTGGACAGCTACCACGAGACCCAGTACTTC
j_call: TRBJ2-7; d_call: NA; clone_size: few; v_call: TRBV4-2; cdr3_aa: CASSQDLGSYEQYF; cdr3_nt: TGTGCCAGCAGCCAAGACCTTGGGTCCTACGAGCAGTACTTC
j_call: TRBJ1-6; d_call: NA; clone_size: once; v_call: TRBV6-6; cdr3_aa: CASKGDTDASPLHF; cdr3_nt: TGTGCCAGCAAGGGGGACACGGACGCTTCACCCCTCCACTTT
j_call: TRBJ1-6; d_call: NA; clone_size: NA; v_call: TRBV20-1; cdr3_aa: CSASSTGTDNSPLHF; cdr3_nt: TGCAGTGCTAGTTCCACCGGGACGGATAATTCACCCCTCCACTTT
j_call: TRBJ1-3; d_call: NA; clone_size: few; v_call: TRBV29-1; cdr3_aa: CSVEERNSGNTIYF; cdr3_nt: TGCAGCGTTGAAGAGCGTAACTCTGGAAACACCATATATTTT
j_call: TRBJ1-5; d_call: NA; clone_size: NA; v_call: TRBV27; cdr3_aa: CASSFLGDRQPQHF; cdr3_nt: TGTGCCAGCAGTTTTTTAGGGGATCGGCAGCCCCAGCATTTT
j_call: TRBJ1-5; d_call: TRBD1; clone_size: few; v_call: TRBV7-3; cdr3_aa: CASSGQGTSNQPQHF; cdr3_nt: TGTGCCAGCAGCGGACAGGGGACGAGCAATCAGCCCCAGCATTTT
j_call: TRBJ1-5; d_call: NA; clone_size: few; v_call: TRBV12-3/TRBV12-4; cdr3_aa: CASSHGTNQPQHF; cdr3_nt: TGTGCCAGCAGCCACGGGACGAATCAGCCCCAGCATTTT